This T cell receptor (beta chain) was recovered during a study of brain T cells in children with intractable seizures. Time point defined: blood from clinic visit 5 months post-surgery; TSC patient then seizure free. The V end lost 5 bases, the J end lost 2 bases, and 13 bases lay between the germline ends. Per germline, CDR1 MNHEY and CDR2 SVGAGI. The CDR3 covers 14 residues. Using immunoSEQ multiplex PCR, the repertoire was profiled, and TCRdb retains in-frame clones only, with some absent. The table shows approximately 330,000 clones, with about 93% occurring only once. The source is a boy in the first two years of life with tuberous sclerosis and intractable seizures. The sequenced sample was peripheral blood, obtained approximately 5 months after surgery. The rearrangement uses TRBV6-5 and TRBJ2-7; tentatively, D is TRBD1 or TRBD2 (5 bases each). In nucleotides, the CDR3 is TGTGCCAGCAGTCCCCCGGGACGGGCCTACGAGCAGTACTTC. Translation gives CASSPPGRAYEQYF.